Included here is one T cell receptor beta chain sequence, with context. Described time point: after dendritic cell vaccination, including at tumor progression/relapse. Patients had residual fresh-frozen tumor tissue and more than two years of survival data. The data originate from a study of glioma-infiltrating T cells after dendritic cell vaccination. Study-wide background: Samples are from glioblastoma patients in Phase I and II dendritic cell vaccine trials.

CDR1 is GTSNPN and CDR2 is SVGIG in the germline V gene (reference sequence). The CDR3 contains 12 residues. Data came from immunoSEQ multiplex PCR; TCRdb stores just in-frame clones and leaves some out. The table has roughly 10,000 clones, 81% seen once; the top ten hold 35% to 45%. The source material was blood, sampled after dendritic cell vaccination. The rearrangement joins TRBV30 to TRBJ2-7; D is perhaps TRBD1 (6 bases). The clonotype was recovered from a human donor with glioblastoma. CDR3 region: CVGQFSSYEQYF. The CDR3 DNA reads TGTGTTGGACAGTTCAGCTCCTACGAGCAGTACTTC.